This entry concerns a single T cell receptor beta chain. This record belongs to a study of cytomegalovirus exposure and HLA in healthy donors. Primers: 60 Vbeta forward and 13 Jbeta reverse. This table comes from immunoSEQ multiplex PCR, and its TCRdb copy is limited to in-frame clones, with some not included. The table lists about 230,000 clones, around 80% of them singletons, with approximately 2.6% in the top ten. The sequencing sample was made of PBMCs. This sequence originates from a woman aged 55 to 70 in good health and CMV-seropositive.

The CDR3 protein is CASGLDYPNTGELFF. The CDR3 DNA follows: TGTGCTAGTGGCCTTGACTATCCGAACACCGGGGAGCTGTTTTTT. The V and J genes are TRBV12-5 and TRBJ2-2, with a possible D match to TRBD2 (5 bases). V dropped 6 bases and J dropped 0 bases, with 11 bases sitting between them. The CDR3 has 15 residues. Germline CDR1 reads LGHNT; CDR2 reads FRNRAP.